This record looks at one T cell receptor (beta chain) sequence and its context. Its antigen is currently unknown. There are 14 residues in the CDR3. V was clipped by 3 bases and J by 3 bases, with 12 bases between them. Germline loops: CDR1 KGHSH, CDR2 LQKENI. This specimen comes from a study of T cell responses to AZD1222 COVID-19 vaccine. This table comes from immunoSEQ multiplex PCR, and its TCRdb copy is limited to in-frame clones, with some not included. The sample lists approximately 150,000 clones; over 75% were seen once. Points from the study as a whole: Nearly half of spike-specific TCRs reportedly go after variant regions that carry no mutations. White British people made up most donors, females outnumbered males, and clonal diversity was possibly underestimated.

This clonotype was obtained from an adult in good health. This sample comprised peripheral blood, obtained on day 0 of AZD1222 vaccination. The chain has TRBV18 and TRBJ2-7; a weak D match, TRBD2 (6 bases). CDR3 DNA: TGTGCCAGCTCACCGGGCCAGGGACTCTACGAGCAGTACTTC. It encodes CASSPGQGLYEQYF.